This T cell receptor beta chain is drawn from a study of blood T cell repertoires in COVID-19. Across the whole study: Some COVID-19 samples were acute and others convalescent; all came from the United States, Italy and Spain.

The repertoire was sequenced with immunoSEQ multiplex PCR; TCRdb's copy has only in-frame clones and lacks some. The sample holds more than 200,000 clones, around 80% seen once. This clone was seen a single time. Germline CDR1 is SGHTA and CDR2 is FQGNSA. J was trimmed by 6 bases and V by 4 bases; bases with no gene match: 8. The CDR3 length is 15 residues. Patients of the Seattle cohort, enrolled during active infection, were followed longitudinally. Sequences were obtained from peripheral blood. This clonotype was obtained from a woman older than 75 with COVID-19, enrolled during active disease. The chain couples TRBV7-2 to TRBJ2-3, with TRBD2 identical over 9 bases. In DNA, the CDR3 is TGTGCCAGCAGCTCGCGGGGGGGGCCGGCTGATACGCAGTATTTT. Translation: CASSSRGGPADTQYF.